This TCR beta chain was recovered during a study of blood T cell repertoires in COVID-19. Looking at the study overall: Some COVID-19 samples were acute and others convalescent; all came from the United States, Italy and Spain.

The V and J ends lost 3 bases and 3 bases, in that order; junction bases with no gene match: 8. The CDR3 totals 15 residues. CDR1 and CDR2 from the germline V gene are MGHRA and YSYEKL. Assay used: immunoSEQ multiplex PCR; TCRdb lists only in-frame clones, some missing. The sample shows about 200,000 clones, 70% to 90% of them seen only once. Sequencing was done on a sample of peripheral blood. The chain joins TRBV4-1 to TRBJ2-7; 7 bases fit TRBD2. This TCR was recovered from a man aged 55 to 70 with COVID-19, enrolled during active disease. CDR3: CASSHPGRSGYEQYF. The CDR3 DNA sequence: TGCGCCAGCAGCCACCCCGGGAGGTCTGGCTACGAGCAGTACTTC.